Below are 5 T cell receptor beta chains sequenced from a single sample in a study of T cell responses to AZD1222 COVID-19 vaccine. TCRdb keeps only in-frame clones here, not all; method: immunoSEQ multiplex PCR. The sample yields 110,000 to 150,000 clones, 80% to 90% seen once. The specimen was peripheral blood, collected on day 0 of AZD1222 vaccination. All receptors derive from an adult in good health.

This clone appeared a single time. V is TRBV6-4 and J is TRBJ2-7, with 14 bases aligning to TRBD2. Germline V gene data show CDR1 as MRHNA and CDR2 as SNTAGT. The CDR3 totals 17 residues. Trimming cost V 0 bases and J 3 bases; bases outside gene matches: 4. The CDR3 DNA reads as TGTGCCAGCAGTGACTCGAGACTAGCGGGAGGGAGCTACGAGCAGTACTTC. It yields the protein CASSDSRLAGGSYEQYF.

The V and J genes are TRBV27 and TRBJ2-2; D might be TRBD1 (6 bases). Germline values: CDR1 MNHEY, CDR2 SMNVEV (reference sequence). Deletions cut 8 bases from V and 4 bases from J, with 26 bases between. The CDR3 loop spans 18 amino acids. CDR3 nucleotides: TGTGCCAGCTGCCATTCATTGTTGGGGGCTCAGGGCACCGGGGAGCTGTTTTTT. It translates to CASCHSLLGAQGTGELFF.

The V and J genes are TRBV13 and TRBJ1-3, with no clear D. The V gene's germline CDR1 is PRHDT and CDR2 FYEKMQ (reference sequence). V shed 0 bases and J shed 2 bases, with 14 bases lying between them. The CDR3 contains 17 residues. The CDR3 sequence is CASSLGAGRRAGNTIYF. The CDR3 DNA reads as TGTGCCAGCAGCTTAGGCGCGGGGAGAAGGGCTGGAAACACCATATATTTT.

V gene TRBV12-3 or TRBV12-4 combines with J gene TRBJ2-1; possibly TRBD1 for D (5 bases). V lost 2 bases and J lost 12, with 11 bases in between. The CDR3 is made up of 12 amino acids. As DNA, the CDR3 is TGTGCCAGCAGTTTACAGGGCCATACGCAGTTCTTC. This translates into CASSLQGHTQFF.

CDR3 sequence reads: CASSIDQETQYF. DNA for the CDR3: TGTGCCAGTAGTATAGACCAAGAGACCCAGTACTTC. The chain is built from TRBV19 and TRBJ2-5, with unresolved D. Per the germline V gene, CDR1 is LNHDA and CDR2 is SQIVND (reference sequence). Trimming removed 0 bases from V and 1 base from J, with 0 bases in between. There are 12 residues in the CDR3.